A few counts support the clone carrying this TCR beta chain. Its antigen is unidentified. Repertoires were generated with immunoSEQ multiplex PCR, while TCRdb's copy carries only in-frame clones and drops some. The sample gives 70,000 to 85,000 clones, around 84% of which show up once; 7.5% to 9.5% is in the top ten. The data stem from a study of cytotoxic CD8 clonotypes in ibrutinib-treated CLL. For the study at large: Responses: some 25 partial, 2 complete; after median around 68 months, 14 stayed remitted, around twelve progressed. After treatment lasting a median approximately eleven months, range 6 to 36, response samples were collected.

V gave up 3 bases and J gave up 3 bases, with 11 bases separating them. CDR1 MGHDK and CDR2 SYGVNS come from the germline V gene. The CDR3 loop spans 15 amino acids. Study-level findings and limits: Patients showed higher baseline clonality than age-matched healthy donors, and it tracked circulating CD8+ T-cell counts.

The material was PBMCs, obtained at disease progression, from a patient treated with ibrutinib. The rearrangement joins TRBV25-1 to TRBJ2-2; maybe TRBD1 (6 bases). The TCR was taken from a human donor with chronic lymphocytic leukemia. Here the CDR3 DNA reads TGTGCCAGCAGTGAGCAGGGACATGACACCGGGGAGCTGTTTTTT. Translating it yields CASSEQGHDTGELFF.